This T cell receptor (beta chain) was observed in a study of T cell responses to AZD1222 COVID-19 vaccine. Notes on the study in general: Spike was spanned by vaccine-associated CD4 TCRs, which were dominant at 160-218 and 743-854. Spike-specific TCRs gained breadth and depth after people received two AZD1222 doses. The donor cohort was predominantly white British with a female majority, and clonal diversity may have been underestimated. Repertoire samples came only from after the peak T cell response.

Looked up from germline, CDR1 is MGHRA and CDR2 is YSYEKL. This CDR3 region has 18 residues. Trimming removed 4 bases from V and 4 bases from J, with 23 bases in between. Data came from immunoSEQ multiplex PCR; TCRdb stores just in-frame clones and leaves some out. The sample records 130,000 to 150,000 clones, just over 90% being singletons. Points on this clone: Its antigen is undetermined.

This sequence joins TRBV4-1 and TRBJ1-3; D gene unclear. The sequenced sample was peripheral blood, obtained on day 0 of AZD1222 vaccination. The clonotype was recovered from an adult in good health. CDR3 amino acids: CASSPTPPSLPEGNTIYF. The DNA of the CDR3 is TGCGCCAGCAGCCCCACCCCCCCTTCTCTACCGGAGGGAAACACCATATATTTT.